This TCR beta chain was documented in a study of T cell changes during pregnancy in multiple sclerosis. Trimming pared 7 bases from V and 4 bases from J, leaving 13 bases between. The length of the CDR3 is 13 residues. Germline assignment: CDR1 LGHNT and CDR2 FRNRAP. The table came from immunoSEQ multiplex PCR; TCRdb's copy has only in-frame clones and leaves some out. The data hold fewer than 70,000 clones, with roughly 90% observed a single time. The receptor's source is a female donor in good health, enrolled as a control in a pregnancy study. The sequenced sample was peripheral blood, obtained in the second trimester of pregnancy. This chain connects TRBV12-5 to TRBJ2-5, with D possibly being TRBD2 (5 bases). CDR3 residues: CASALLAAETQYF. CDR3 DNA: TGTGCTAGTGCCCTGCTAGCAGCAGAGACCCAGTACTTC.